This T cell receptor (beta chain) was found in a study of Ad26.COV2.S vaccination and SARS-CoV-2 variants. Study overall: COV1001, an Ad26.COV2.S trial, supplied this vaccine-arm donor. Into the muscle, Ad26.COV2.S was dosed once or twice, 56 days apart. Study-level results: While placebo recipients had lower spike-specific TCR breadth, vaccine recipients had more.

This clone was counted a few times. Antigen: not known. The assay was immunoSEQ multiplex PCR, and TCRdb's table has in-frame clones only and misses some. The sample has some 390,000 clones; approximately 89% are singletons. As for treatment: some 20 received Ad26.COV2.S at low or high dose, single or two shots; about 5 received placebo; per-sample allocation not given. Repertoires come from day 63 after the first vaccine or placebo injection. The donor was a Boston adult aged 18-55 years. The CDR3 is 14 amino acids. V was pared by 2 bases and J by 7 bases, with 7 bases of the junction left unmatched. Germline V gene data show CDR1 as SGHDN and CDR2 as FVKESK.

The source is a person between 18 and 59 years old who received the Ad26.COV2.S COVID-19 vaccine or a placebo. This chain links TRBV14 with TRBJ1-2, with TRBD1 matching over 7 bases. Sequenced here: peripheral blood, sampled in a trial of Ad26.COV2.S vaccine versus placebo. The CDR3 DNA follows: TGTGCCAGCAGCCAAAACAGGGGCGCGGGTGGCTACACCTTC. Its protein product is CASSQNRGAGGYTF.